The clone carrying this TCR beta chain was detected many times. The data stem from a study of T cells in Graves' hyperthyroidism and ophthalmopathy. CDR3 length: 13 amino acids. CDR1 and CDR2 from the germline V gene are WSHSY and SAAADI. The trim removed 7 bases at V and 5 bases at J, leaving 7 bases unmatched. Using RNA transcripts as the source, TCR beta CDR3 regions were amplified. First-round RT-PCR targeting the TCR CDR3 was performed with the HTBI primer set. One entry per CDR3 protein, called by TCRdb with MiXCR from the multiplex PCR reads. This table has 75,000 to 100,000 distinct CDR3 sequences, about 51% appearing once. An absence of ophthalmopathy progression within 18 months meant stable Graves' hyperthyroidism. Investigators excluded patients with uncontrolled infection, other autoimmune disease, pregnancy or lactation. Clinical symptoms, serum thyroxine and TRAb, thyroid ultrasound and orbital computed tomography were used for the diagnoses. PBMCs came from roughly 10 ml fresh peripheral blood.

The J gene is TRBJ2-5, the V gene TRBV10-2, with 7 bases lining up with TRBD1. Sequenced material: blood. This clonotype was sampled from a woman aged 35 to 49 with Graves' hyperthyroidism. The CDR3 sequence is CASNNGQAETQYF. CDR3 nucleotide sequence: TGCGCCAGCAATAACGGACAGGCTGAGACCCAGTACTTC.